Below, 30 T cell receptor beta chains from the same sample are listed, as sequenced in a study of OX40 agonist ivuxolimab in advanced cancers. Library construction relied on the immunoSEQ multiplex PCR assay. This immuneACCESS table, as held by TCRdb, lists in-frame sequences with V and J called but not all clones. Of the missing ones, under half trace to an unresolved V gene in checked studies; the others have no known cause. For this sample there are 50,000 to 65,000 clones; roughly 87% appear just once. In total, the top ten clones hold over 2.5% of the sample. Specimen: CD4+ or CD8+ T cells sorted from blood, collected in a trial of the OX40 agonist ivuxolimab. The receptors were gathered from an adult with an advanced solid tumor such as melanoma, head and neck, liver or kidney cancer.

The rearrangement joins TRBV28 to TRBJ1-2; no reliable D call. Deletions cut 5 bases from V and 6 bases from J, with 19 bases between. The CDR3 totals 15 residues. Germline V lookup: CDR1 MDHEN, CDR2 SYDVKM. The CDR3 region has the DNA TGTGCCAGCAGTGAACCCCGTGGGCCCAGCGATGGCTACACCTTC. It yields the protein CASSEPRGPSDGYTF.

The rearrangement uses TRBV28 and TRBJ1-1; D gene uncertain. CDR1 and CDR2 (germline): MDHEN, SYDVKM. Trimming left V 10 bases short and J 10 bases short, with 13 bases between. This CDR3 has 10 amino acids. The CDR3 spells CATYLLGAFF. The CDR3 region has the DNA TGTGCCACCTATCTCTTGGGAGCTTTCTTT.

V gene TRBV19 combines with J gene TRBJ2-1, with TRBD2 matching 9 bases. This CDR3 contains 16 residues. The V and J ends lost 5 bases and 8 bases, in that order; junction bases with no gene match: 13. Germline V gives CDR1 LNHDA, CDR2 SQIVND (reference sequence). The CDR3 is CASSPFGTSGRYEQFF. CDR3 nucleotides: TGTGCCAGTAGTCCTTTCGGAACTAGCGGGCGCTATGAGCAGTTCTTC.

The J gene is TRBJ1-2, the V gene TRBV7-9; possibly TRBD1 for D (6 bases). The V end was cut by 5 bases, the J end by 7 bases, with 14 bases between. The CDR3 runs 13 residues. Germline-derived CDR1 and CDR2 are SEHNR and FQNEAQ (reference sequence). CDR3 nucleotide sequence: TGTGCCAGCAGCCAGGACAGATACGCTGGCTACACCTTC. Translated, it gives CASSQDRYAGYTF.

The V gene is TRBV7-8, the J gene TRBJ1-2, with 7 bases that match TRBD1. The CDR3 spans 15 residues. The J segment lost 0 bases and the V segment lost 5 bases, leaving 6 bases of the junction unmatched. From germline, CDR1 is SGHVS and CDR2 FQNEAQ. Written as DNA, the CDR3 is TGTGCCAGCAGCACCTACAGGGGACCTAACTATGGCTACACCTTC. Its translation: CASSTYRGPNYGYTF.

A word on this clone: The same CDR3 can be traced to other DNA sequences in this sample. This chain joins TRBV7-2 and TRBJ1-5; 7 positions match TRBD1. The ends lost 5 bases at V and 3 bases at J; junction bases unmatched: 4. Looked up from germline, CDR1 is SGHTA and CDR2 is FQGNSA. The CDR3 consists of 14 residues. CDR3 residues: CASSRQGLNQPQHF. CDR3 nucleotide sequence: TGTGCCAGCAGCCGACAGGGACTCAATCAGCCCCAGCATTTT.

The chain links TRBV19 to TRBJ2-3, with no clear D. The germline gives CDR1 LNHDA, CDR2 SQIVND (reference sequence). V lost 6 bases and J lost 4, with 11 bases in between. This CDR3 is 13 amino acids long. CDR3 loop: CASSPDVSDTQYF. The CDR3 nucleotides read TGTGCCAGTAGCCCTGATGTCTCAGATACGCAGTATTTT.

The gene calls are TRBV6-1 and TRBJ1-5; D possibly corresponds to TRBD1 (6 bases). CDR3 length: 14 amino acids. Trimming cost V 0 bases and J 5 bases, with 8 bases left between them. Germline CDR1 and CDR2: MNHNS and SASEGT. CDR3 protein: CASSEAAGDQPQHF. The CDR3 DNA is TGTGCCAGCAGTGAAGCGGCAGGGGATCAGCCCCAGCATTTT.

The chain employs TRBV7-9 and TRBJ2-3; D might be TRBD1 (5 bases). This CDR3 has 16 residues. Germline lookup yields CDR1 SEHNR and CDR2 FQNEAQ (reference sequence). Between the trimmed V and J ends, which lost 2 bases and 0 bases, there was a span of 12 bases. The CDR3 protein is CASSLRTLYSTDTQYF. CDR3 DNA sequence: TGTGCCAGCAGCTTAAGGACACTATACAGCACAGATACGCAGTATTTT.

To note about this clone: No conserved phenylalanine or tryptophan ends this CDR3, so it is likely a read error. In DNA, the CDR3 is TGTGCCAGCAGAGACCTTTCCGGAAACACCATATATCTT. This gives the protein CASRDLSGNTIYL. V usage is TRBV19 and J usage is TRBJ1-3, with unresolved D. V was trimmed by 9 bases and J by 4 bases, leaving 13 bases between them. CDR1 and CDR2 (germline): LNHDA, SQIVND (reference sequence). This CDR3 is 13 amino acids long.

This sequence joins TRBV28 and TRBJ2-7, with 14 bases that match TRBD2. Losses at the gene ends were 5 bases for V and 10 bases for J; bases not matched to a gene: 10. The CDR3 extends over 15 amino acids. Looked up from germline, CDR1 is MDHEN and CDR2 is SYDVKM. The CDR3 loop reads CASSATQGLAGDQYF. The DNA for the CDR3 is TGTGCCAGCAGTGCAACCCAGGGACTAGCGGGAGATCAGTACTTC. The complete variable domain, with remaining parts taken from reference TRBV28 and TRBJ2-7, reads DVKVTQSSRYLVKRTGEKVFLECVQDMDHENMFWYRQDPGLGLRLIYFSYDVKMKEKGDIPEGYSVSREKKERFSLILESASTNQTSMYLCASSATQGLAGDQYFGPGTRLTVT.

The J gene is TRBJ2-1, the V gene TRBV27; possibly TRBD2 for D (6 bases). This CDR3 is 13 amino acids long. The V end was cut by 5 bases, the J end by 13 bases, with 18 bases between. CDR1 is MNHEY, CDR2 SMNVEV, per germline (reference sequence). The CDR3 nucleotides are TGTGCCAGCAGTCTAACGGGACTCCATTCCCAGTTCTTC. Its translation: CASSLTGLHSQFF.

The rearrangement uses TRBV7-2 and TRBJ1-4; 8 nucleotides agree with TRBD1. The V segment lost 5 bases and the J segment 8 bases; nucleotides outside the gene matches: 4. Per germline, CDR1 SGHTA and CDR2 FQGNSA. The CDR3 is made up of 13 amino acids. The CDR3 region is CASSNRQGEKLFF. The CDR3 DNA follows: TGTGCCAGCAGCAACCGACAGGGGGAAAAACTGTTTTTT.

The chain's CDR3 is CAWNQKGASQPQHF. In nucleotides, the CDR3 is TGTGCCTGGAACCAGAAGGGGGCAAGTCAGCCCCAGCATTTT. This chain connects TRBV30 to TRBJ1-5; 7 nucleotides match TRBD1. J gave up 6 bases and V 4 bases, and 9 bases lay outside the gene matches. Germline CDR1 GTSNPN, CDR2 SVGIG (reference sequence). This CDR3 has 14 amino acids. The entire variable domain, with the rest obtained from reference TRBV30 and TRBJ1-5, is as follows: SQTIHQWPATLVQPVGSPLSLECTVEGTSNPNLYWYRQAAGRGLQLLFYSVGIGQISSEVPQNLSASRPQDRQFILSSKKLLLSDSGFYLCAWNQKGASQPQHFGDGTRLSIL.

The chain recombines TRBV5-1 with TRBJ2-1; D may be TRBD1 (5 bases). CDR3 length: 17 residues. The V end lost 4 bases, the J end lost 3 bases, and 20 bases lay between the germline ends. CDR1 is SGHRS and CDR2 is YFSETQ in the germline V gene. As DNA, the CDR3 is TGCGCCAGCAGCCCGGTATTTCCAGGGAATGTCTACAATGAGCAGTTCTTC. Protein product: CASSPVFPGNVYNEQFF.

This rearrangement joins TRBV2 to TRBJ1-1; tentative D call: TRBD1 (5 bases). The germline V and J ends were trimmed by 7 bases and 4 bases, with 16 bases remaining between them. The CDR3 is 14 amino acids. Germline V gene data show CDR1 as SNHLY and CDR2 as FYNNEI. The CDR3 spells CASIEAGGGTEAFF. CDR3 nucleotides: TGTGCCAGCATCGAAGCCGGGGGGGGCACTGAAGCTTTCTTT. Full variable domain (rest looked up from reference TRBV2 and TRBJ1-1): EPEVTQTPSHQVTQMGQEVILRCVPISNHLYFYWYRQILGQKVEFLVSFYNNEISEKSEIFDDQFSVERPDGSNFTLKIRSTKLEDSAMYFCASIEAGGGTEAFFGQGTRLTVV.

J is TRBJ2-3 and V is TRBV7-3; D may be TRBD1 or TRBD2 (5 bases each). The germline CDR1 and CDR2 sequences are SGHTA and FQGTGA. V was pared by 1 base and J by 4 bases, with 12 bases between. This CDR3 contains 15 residues. The CDR3 protein is CASSLNGGSSDTQYF. The CDR3 nucleotides are TGTGCCAGCAGCTTAAATGGGGGATCATCAGATACGCAGTATTTT.

The chain links TRBV25-1 to TRBJ2-1; tentatively, D is TRBD2 (6 bases). CDR3 length: 16 residues. The V and J ends lost 3 bases and 0 bases respectively, with 12 bases between them. In germline, CDR1 is MGHDK, CDR2 SYGVNS. The CDR3 is CASSDLGGSSYNEQFF. In DNA form, the CDR3 reads TGTGCCAGCAGTGACCTTGGAGGGAGCTCCTACAATGAGCAGTTCTTC.

The chain is built from TRBV4-3 and TRBJ2-2; D perhaps matches TRBD1 (5 bases). The germline CDR1 and CDR2 sequences are LGHNA and YSLEER. The ends were cut back, 4 bases at V and 0 bases at J, with 15 bases in the middle. This CDR3 has 17 amino acids. The CDR3, as DNA: TGCGCCAGCAGCCTACACGCCTCAGGGACGAACACCGGGGAGCTGTTTTTT. Translating gives CASSLHASGTNTGELFF.

This chain links TRBV5-8 with TRBJ2-5; D unresolved. Germline CDR1 and CDR2: SGHTS and YDEGEE. This CDR3 contains 15 residues. With 4 bases removed from V and 0 bases from J, the gap between germline ends came to 13 bases. Here the CDR3 reads CASSPSTVYQETQYF. CDR3 coding DNA: TGTGCCAGCAGCCCCTCGACCGTGTACCAAGAGACCCAGTACTTC.

The chain couples TRBV5-6 to TRBJ2-7; D is perhaps TRBD2 (5 bases). Trimming removed 0 bases from V and 7 bases from J, with 8 bases in between. This CDR3 has 12 amino acids. In germline, CDR1 is SGHDT, CDR2 YYEEEE. CDR3 in amino acids: CASSLGSGEQYF. In nucleotides, the CDR3 is TGTGCCAGCAGCTTGGGATCGGGGGAGCAGTACTTC.

The sample holds a few counts of this clone. The V and J genes are TRBV30 and TRBJ2-3, with D unclear. Germline V CDR1 and CDR2: GTSNPN, SVGIG (reference sequence). This CDR3 comprises 12 residues. The V end lost 0 bases, the J end lost 5 bases, and 6 bases lay between the germline ends. The CDR3 region is CAWSVSGDTQYF. In DNA, the CDR3 is TGTGCCTGGAGTGTATCTGGAGATACGCAGTATTTT.

This clone was recorded only once. The chain has TRBV5-1 and TRBJ2-7; D unclear. V was trimmed by 0 bases and J by 0 bases, leaving 7 bases between them. Germline CDR1 is SGHRS and CDR2 is YFSETQ. The length of the CDR3 is 14 residues. The CDR3 is CASSLASSSYEQYF. The DNA of the CDR3 is TGCGCCAGCAGCTTGGCGAGCAGCTCCTACGAGCAGTACTTC.

This chain links TRBV9 with TRBJ2-7; D is unclear. V lost 4 bases to trimming and J lost 6 bases, with 20 bases between them. Germline V lookup: CDR1 SGDLS, CDR2 YYNGEE. The CDR3 extends over 15 amino acids. The CDR3 spells CASSLVRPRQFEQYF. CDR3 coding DNA: TGTGCCAGCAGCCTGGTTAGGCCCCGGCAGTTCGAGCAGTACTTC.

The chain uses TRBV27 and TRBJ1-1; 8 bases line up with TRBD1. The V and J ends lost 5 bases and 6 bases, in that order; junction bases with no gene match: 5. Germline-derived CDR1 and CDR2 are MNHEY and SMNVEV (reference sequence). The CDR3 has 13 residues. In nucleotides, the CDR3 is TGTGCCAGCAGTCTGCAGGACAGGGCTGAAGCTTTCTTT. This gives the protein CASSLQDRAEAFF.

The chain is built from TRBV11-2 and TRBJ2-3; D is unresolved. The CDR3 is 12 residues long. V lost 7 bases and J 4 bases, leaving 9 bases between the germline ends. Germline loops: CDR1 SGHAT, CDR2 FQNNGV. Written as DNA, the CDR3 is TGTGCCAGCACCACTTACCCAGATACGCAGTATTTT. It is translated as CASTTYPDTQYF.

The gene calls are TRBV30 and TRBJ2-1; perhaps TRBD1 as D (5 bases). Trimming removed 0 bases from V and 1 base from J, with 7 bases in between. The germline V gene has CDR1 GTSNPN and CDR2 SVGIG (reference sequence). This CDR3 is built from 14 residues. CDR3 in amino acids: CAWSVQASYNEQFF. CDR3 bases: TGTGCCTGGAGTGTACAGGCTTCCTACAATGAGCAGTTCTTC.

DNA of the CDR3: TGTGCCAGCAGTTCACCGGGACAATTCACTGAAGCTTTCTTT. Its protein product is CASSSPGQFTEAFF. The J gene is TRBJ1-1, the V gene TRBV28; D is possibly TRBD1 (6 bases). The germline V and J ends were trimmed by 4 bases and 4 bases, with 13 bases remaining between them. CDR1 is MDHEN and CDR2 is SYDVKM in the germline V gene. The CDR3 contains 14 residues.

The V gene is TRBV2, the J gene TRBJ1-4; 9 positions match TRBD1. Germline loops: CDR1 SNHLY, CDR2 FYNNEI. With V trimmed by 3 bases and J by 9 bases, 11 bases remained unmatched. This CDR3 comprises 16 residues. The CDR3 loop reads CASSEGPGTGLKKLFF. DNA for the CDR3: TGTGCCAGCAGTGAGGGGCCTGGGACAGGGTTGAAAAAACTGTTTTTT.

The gene calls are TRBV9 and TRBJ2-7; TRBD2 matches 13 bases. The CDR3 runs 16 residues. CDR1 is SGDLS and CDR2 is YYNGEE in the germline V gene. Trimming took 4 bases from V and 4 from J; bases not matched to a gene: 8. CDR3 region: CASSLGGTSGKYEQYF. The CDR3 DNA reads TGTGCCAGCAGCCTGGGGGGGACTAGCGGGAAGTACGAGCAGTACTTC.